This T cell receptor beta chain derives from a study of Graves' ophthalmopathy and Graves' hyperthyroidism. Study background: The blood sample was drawn at first diagnosis and before any treatment.

In the case of this clonotype: What it recognizes is unknown.

Certain patients were not enrolled. These were patients with other autoimmune diseases, uncontrolled infections, pregnancy or lactation. Study-level findings and limits: Most expanded thyroid clonotypes above 0.001 frequency also appeared in blood. A 13-signature model separated ophthalmopathy from stable hyperthyroidism, reaching about 88% sensitivity and 80% to 83% specificity cross-validated.

Amplified material comprised TCR beta CDR3 regions derived from RNA transcripts. Amplification began with first-round RT-PCR using HTBI primers, then second-round multiplex PCR was performed. MiXCR, applied by TCRdb to the multiplex PCR reads, yields one record per CDR3 protein. Of about 210,000 distinct CDR3 sequences listed, approximately 29% are singletons. This CDR3 has 15 residues. CDR1 and CDR2 (germline): SGHAT, FQNNGV. V was trimmed by 2 bases and J by 1 base, leaving 12 bases between them. The sequenced sample consisted of peripheral blood. This TCR derives from a man between 50 and 59 years old with Graves' ophthalmopathy. This sequence joins TRBV11-2 and TRBJ2-7; D possibly matches TRBD1 or TRBD2 (5 bases each). The CDR3 nucleotides are TGTGCCAGCAGCTTAATGTTGGGGGTGTCCTACGAGCAGTACTTC. It is translated as CASSLMLGVSYEQYF.